This T cell receptor (beta chain) was identified during a study of beta chain features in type 1 diabetes. Overall study: Healthy donors resembled patients in age, gender and cell yields. Over all samples combined, 107,917,701 sorted cells were examined. Study-level results: Shorter TCRB CDR3s, moderately but significantly so, marked every one of the four CD4+ subsets in Type 1 diabetes patients.

The authors reverse transcribed all of the isolated RNA, so sequencing captured expressed TCRB transcripts. TCRdb's table, derived via immunoSEQ multiplex PCR, lists solely in-frame clones and lacks some. The repertoire holds around 650,000 clones, with 9.5% to 15% as singletons. This clone has just a few counts. Its antigen is unidentified. Sorted populations all exceeded 98% purity. V was clipped by 8 bases and J by 8 bases; unmatched bases: 14. This CDR3 has 15 amino acids. Germline V gene sequence: CDR1 MNHNS, CDR2 SASEGT. The receptor was derived from a young man with type 1 diabetes. Sample: naive CD4+ T cells from blood. The chain employs TRBV6-1 and TRBJ2-2; TRBD2 matches 7 bases. The CDR3 loop is CASGSGAHLSGELFF. The CDR3 DNA reads TGTGCCAGCGGGAGCGGGGCCCACCTGAGTGGGGAGCTGTTTTTT.